This T cell receptor beta chain stems from a study of blood T cell repertoires in COVID-19. Overall study context: The cDNA or gDNA used as material had been derived from T cells, B-cell-depleted T cells, or PBMCs.

Sequenced by immunoSEQ multiplex PCR; TCRdb stores in-frame clones only, minus some. The repertoire consists of approximately 300,000 clones, with around four fifths occurring once and the leading ten covering 1.2%. Trimming cost V 8 bases and J 0 bases, with 10 bases left between them. From germline, CDR1 is MNHEY and CDR2 SVGAGI. CDR3 size: 13 residues. Sequenced material: peripheral blood. J is TRBJ2-5 and V is TRBV6-5, with D possibly matching TRBD2 (5 bases). This TCR derives from a woman aged 50 to 60 with acute or convalescent COVID-19. CDR3 loop: CASVEADQETQYF. The DNA of the CDR3 is TGTGCCAGCGTCGAAGCGGACCAAGAGACCCAGTACTTC.